A single TCR beta chain is shown here with its context. Clones were read by immunoSEQ multiplex PCR, and TCRdb kept only the in-frame ones, dropping some. Of about 120,000 clones in the sample, roughly 89% were seen once. This sample is part of a study of blood T cell repertoires in COVID-19. Study at large: The origin of the acute and convalescent COVID-19 samples was the United States, Italy and Spain.

In germline, CDR1 is KGHDR, CDR2 SFDVKD. The CDR3 extends over 13 amino acids. V dropped 2 bases and J dropped 3 bases, with 7 bases sitting between them. V gene TRBV24-1 combines with J gene TRBJ2-7; the D is unclear. The source is a human donor with acute or convalescent COVID-19. The donor label of this sample is uncertain. The sequenced sample was peripheral blood. Here the CDR3 DNA reads TGTGCCACCAGTGATTCGTCCGGCTACGAGCAGTACTTC. This codes for CATSDSSGYEQYF.